This entry describes one T cell receptor beta chain. Its antigen is currently unknown. TCRdb used MiXCR to reprocess the 5' RACE reads, holding one entry per CDR3 protein. This repertoire shows 200,000 to 250,000 distinct CDR3 sequences, roughly a tenth found once; its top ten account for approximately 20%. Germline V gives CDR1 DFQATT, CDR2 SNEGSKA (reference sequence). With V trimmed by 3 bases and J by 4 bases, 4 bases remained unmatched. The CDR3 spans 14 residues. This entry is derived from a study of CD8 T cells in ankylosing spondylitis. Study results and caveats: The study identified a TCR beta motif of several highly homologous variants that appeared characteristic of ankylosing spondylitis blood. A CD8+ phenotype characterized the disease-linked clones, which were relatively rare in peripheral blood.

This TCR came from a male donor with ankylosing spondylitis or in good health (not recorded which). The chain uses TRBV20-1 and TRBJ2-3, with 10 bases that match TRBD2. The sample consisted of blood, either unsorted or a sorted T cell fraction (not recorded which). CDR3 nucleotides: TGCAGTGCTAGGGTGAGCGGGGGGGCAGATACGCAGTATTTT. As protein: CSARVSGGADTQYF.